This T cell receptor (beta chain) was captured by sequencing in a study of T-cell reconstitution after alpha-beta-depleted transplantation in children (dated by TCRdb to 2016 to 2017). Looking at the study overall: T-cell immune reconstitution after TCRalphabeta/CD19-depleted allogeneic hematopoietic cell transplantation in children was quantitatively tracked in the study by means of TCR repertoire profiling. The paper's findings and limits, for the study overall: Over subsequent months, a decline in hyperexpanded clone frequencies was noted, and after one year, T-cell counts and TCRbeta diversity were mostly ascribed to newly produced T cells. About two months after transplant, the apparently early recovery of alphabetaT-cell counts reportedly depended on just several hundred clones that had expanded rapidly and came from non-depleted graft cells. In some patients, high TCRbeta diversity at day 60 was attributed to recipient T cells and intrathymic progenitors that had survived conditioning.

On this clonotype itself: No cognate antigen has been identified for it. No base quality information exists; no much larger clone differs at one position.

Libraries came from PCR. The data were produced on an Illumina HiSeq 2500. Molecular barcoding was employed in the preparation of TCR libraries, with unique molecular identifiers being used to normalize TCRbeta repertoire quantification. The public reads were run again by TCRdb, first through fastp at Q25 and then through MiXCR, and only productive beta chains were kept. Each CDR3 protein appears once, grouped with its most common genes and DNA. The sample contains approximately 220,000 distinct CDR3 sequences, more than 15% of them found a single time. The ten top clones hold approximately 40% of the sample. The label giving this sample's treatment or condition can be read as: allogeneic hematopoietic cell transplantation with graft depleted of TCRalphabeta T cells and CD19 B cells. Transplant recipients were children who received TCRalphabeta/CD19-depleted allogeneic hematopoietic cell grafts. CDR1 and CDR2 are read off the germline V gene as SQVTM and ANQGSEA. Trimming at the junction amounts to 2 bases on V and 1 base on J, and the germline ends lie 10 bases apart. Taken from cysteine to phenylalanine, the CDR3 has 14 residues. Just CDR3 DNA is preserved here, 42 bases in frame from base 1.

This receptor chain uses TRBV29-1 and TRBJ2-3; there is no confident call for the D gene. The TCR sequence derives from a male patient aged 2 to 9 who had a stem cell transplant for acute lymphoblastic leukemia, so the T cells may come from the graft donor. The sequenced sample was PBMCs, mostly from graft donor cells, obtained 360 days after TCRalphabeta/CD19-depleted stem cell transplant. The CDR3 is CSVEPTYGTDTQYF. The nucleotide sequence reads as follows: TGCAGCGTTGAACCCACATACGGCACAGATACGCAGTATTTT.